One and the same sample provided the 12 T cell receptor beta chains below, sequenced in a study of T-cell memory formation after mild COVID-19. MiXCR, run by TCRdb on the 5' RACE reads, gives a single entry per CDR3 protein. In the table there are 450,000 to 650,000 distinct CDR3 sequences, roughly 18% of which are singletons. Sequenced input: PBMCs or a T cell subset sorted from them (not recorded which). Source of these receptors: an adult woman who had mild COVID-19 (a few samples of this study predate the infection). Cell type and time point are not known.

The chain uses TRBV6-2 or TRBV6-3 and TRBJ2-7; 11 positions agree with TRBD2. The CDR3 spans 16 residues. With 5 bases clipped from V and 3 bases from J, the junction kept 9 bases outside the gene matches. CDR1 MNHEY and CDR2 SVGEGT come from the germline V gene. The CDR3 DNA reads as TGTGCCAGCAGTCAGCCTTCTAGCGGGAGGTTCTACGAGCAGTACTTC. Its translation is CASSQPSSGRFYEQYF.

This rearrangement joins TRBV5-1 to TRBJ2-7; possibly TRBD1 or TRBD2 for D (6 bases each). This CDR3 has 16 amino acids. Per germline, CDR1 SGHRS and CDR2 YFSETQ. V gave up 4 bases and J gave up 2 bases, with 19 bases separating them. CDR3 in amino acids: CASSPLGTRGAYEQYF. The DNA for the CDR3 is TGCGCCAGCAGCCCTCTTGGGACAAGGGGGGCCTACGAGCAGTACTTC.

The V gene is TRBV11-3, the J gene TRBJ2-7, with a weak D call TRBD1 (6 bases). CDR1 and CDR2 (germline): SGHNT, YENEEA. The CDR3 length is 16 residues. V lost 5 bases, J lost 3 bases, and 20 bases lay in between. The CDR3 spells CASSPRKTGLLYEQYF. In DNA form, the CDR3 reads TGTGCCAGCAGCCCCAGGAAAACAGGGCTGCTCTACGAGCAGTACTTC.

The chain recombines TRBV5-1 with TRBJ1-6; perhaps TRBD1 as D (5 bases). Germline CDR1 and CDR2: SGHRS and YFSETQ. V was pared by 5 bases and J by 6 bases, with 12 bases between. The CDR3 totals 14 residues. The CDR3 region has the DNA TGCGCCAGCAGTTCCGGGACGTCTAATTCACCCCTCCACTTT. It is translated as CASSSGTSNSPLHF.

This rearrangement joins TRBV11-3 to TRBJ2-1, with 7 bases aligning to TRBD2. Per the germline V gene, CDR1 is SGHNT and CDR2 is YENEEA. The CDR3 has 11 residues. Germline trimming cut 0 bases from V and 14 bases from J; bases unmatched to any gene: 1. This chain's CDR3 is CASSLEGGKFF. In DNA, the CDR3 is TGTGCCAGCAGCTTAGAGGGAGGGAAGTTCTTC.

The rearrangement joins TRBV20-1 to TRBJ2-4; unclear D gene. Trimming took 0 bases from V and 1 from J, leaving 10 bases between them. Per germline, CDR1 DFQATT and CDR2 SNEGSKA (reference sequence). There are 15 residues in the CDR3. This chain's CDR3 is CSARDPVEAKNIQYF. For the CDR3, the DNA is TGCAGTGCTAGAGATCCCGTGGAGGCCAAAAACATTCAGTACTTC.

This clonotype was seen only a few times. The rearrangement uses TRBV12-3 or TRBV12-4 and TRBJ1-4, with D unresolved. This CDR3 has 14 amino acids. Deletions cut 6 bases from V and 5 bases from J, with 13 bases between. The CDR3 DNA sequence: TGTGCCAGCAGCCCCAGTCGTGGAAATGAAAAACTGTTTTTT. It is translated as CASSPSRGNEKLFF.

The J gene is TRBJ2-5, the V gene TRBV6-6; D unclear. The CDR3 spans 15 residues. Germline lookup yields CDR1 MNHNY and CDR2 SVGAGI (reference sequence). V was pared by 6 bases and J by 1 base, with 15 bases between. The CDR3 bases are TGTGCCAGCAGCGAAGGACGTGACGCCCAAGAGACCCAGTACTTC. Translating gives CASSEGRDAQETQYF.

This clonotype has a handful of counts. V is TRBV19 and J is TRBJ2-7; 8 bases are a match to TRBD1. CDR3 length equals 15 residues. CDR1 LNHDA and CDR2 SQIVND come from the germline V gene (reference sequence). With V trimmed by 1 base and J by 3 bases, 5 bases remained unmatched. The CDR3 nucleotides read TGTGCCAGTAGTATAGGCAGGGGGCAGCTCTACGAGCAGTACTTC. Amino acid sequence: CASSIGRGQLYEQYF.

The V and J genes are TRBV4-3 and TRBJ2-7; the match to TRBD1 covers 8 bases. The CDR3 spans 16 residues. J lost 3 bases, V lost 0 bases, and 7 bases had no gene match. Germline lookup yields CDR1 LGHNA and CDR2 YSLEER. The CDR3 spells CASSQDVRTGHYEQYF. The CDR3 DNA reads TGCGCCAGCAGCCAAGATGTGCGGACAGGGCACTACGAGCAGTACTTC.

This chain links TRBV6-2 or TRBV6-3 with TRBJ1-1, with TRBD1 as a possible D gene (5 bases). V was pared by 6 bases and J by 0 bases, with 11 bases between. The germline V gene has CDR1 MNHEY and CDR2 SVGEGT. This CDR3 contains 14 residues. The CDR3 region has the DNA TGTGCCAGCAGGATGACAGCTATGAACACTGAAGCTTTCTTT. Its protein is CASRMTAMNTEAFF.

The table lists this clonotype with a few counts. The CDR3 loop is CASSPFPTENTEAFF. The DNA for the CDR3 is TGTGCCAGCAGCCCCTTCCCGACTGAGAACACTGAAGCTTTCTTT. The chain is built from TRBV4-2 and TRBJ1-1; no clear D. This CDR3 spans 15 amino acids. V lost 4 bases to trimming and J lost 1 base, with 13 bases between them. CDR1 is LGHNA and CDR2 is YNFKEQ in the germline V gene.